Reported below is one T cell receptor beta chain. Sorting of unstimulated PBMCs yielded separate CD3+CD4+ and CD3+CD8+ fractions. The CDR3 is 14 residues long. The trim removed 5 bases at V and 4 bases at J, leaving 4 bases unmatched. CDR1 is SEHNR, CDR2 FQNEAQ, per germline (reference sequence). Sequencing was performed with immunoSEQ multiplex PCR; in TCRdb, only in-frame clones are kept and a portion is missing. The data hold tens of thousands of clones, with more than 90% observed a single time. The record originates from a study of T cell clones after liver transplantation. The wider study: Post-transplant blood was tracked for graft-donor-reactive T cell clones identified in a pre-transplant mixed lymphocyte reaction.

The source is a human patient who received a liver transplant. Among the T cells, some may be from the graft donor. V is TRBV7-9 and J is TRBJ2-3; 9 nucleotides align to TRBD2. Sample: CD8+ T cells from blood, taken 12 months after liver transplant. CDR3 coding DNA: TGTGCCAGCAGCCCCGGGACTAGCCCAGATACGCAGTATTTT. This translates into CASSPGTSPDTQYF.